These T cell receptor beta chains were read from a single sample in a study of T cell responses to AZD1222 COVID-19 vaccine. The method was immunoSEQ multiplex PCR; TCRdb's version includes in-frame clones alone and lacks a portion of them. The table includes under 150,000 clones, 82% detected once. The sample here was peripheral blood, taken on day 0 of MenACWY control vaccination. All receptors come from an adult in good health. Both conserved end residues are part of each CDR3. D genes are given only for firm matches. Clone size appears in some rows only: once, few, many, or a class for an expanded clone.

abundance	v_gene	j_gene	d_gene	CDR3nt	CDR3aa
NA	TRBV19	TRBJ1-2	NA	TGTGCCAGTAGTATAGCTGGGGTCGGCTACACCTTC	CASSIAGVGYTF
few	TRBV28	TRBJ1-5	TRBD1	TGTGCCAGCAGAACCGCGACAGGGTCCAATCAGCCCCAGCATTTT	CASRTATGSNQPQHF
NA	TRBV11-2	TRBJ2-1	NA	TGTGCCAGCAGCTTAGAAGGTCTAGCGTACAATGAGCAGTTCTTC	CASSLEGLAYNEQFF
NA	TRBV3-1/TRBV3-2	TRBJ1-1	NA	TGTGCCAGCAGCAGGCTCGACGCGGAGGATGAAGCTTTCTTT	CASSRLDAEDEAFF
few	TRBV11-3	TRBJ2-3	NA	TGTGCCAGCAGCTTAAGCTACAGAAATACGCAGTATTTT	CASSLSYRNTQYF
NA	TRBV5-1	TRBJ1-2	TRBD1	TGCGCCAGCAGCTGGACAGGGCTCGACTATGGCTACACCTTC	CASSWTGLDYGYTF
NA	TRBV18	TRBJ1-1	TRBD1	TGTGCCAGCTCACCTGGAAGGGGGCTGGGCACTGAAGCTTTCTTT	CASSPGRGLGTEAFF
NA	TRBV6-5	TRBJ1-2	NA	TGTGCCAGCAGTCAGAGGGAATACTATGGCTACACCTTC	CASSQREYYGYTF
NA	TRBV2	TRBJ1-2	NA	TGTGCCAGCAGTGAAAGGGGGGGCGCTGGCTATGGCTACACCTTC	CASSERGGAGYGYTF
once	TRBV6-5	TRBJ1-3	NA	TGTGCCAGCAGTTACTCGGGCGGGGCTGGTGGAAACACCATATATTTT	CASSYSGGAGGNTIYF
NA	TRBV19	TRBJ2-2	NA	TGTGCCAGTAGTATAGGCCACACCGCCCCGAACACCGGGGAGCTGTTTTTT	CASSIGHTAPNTGELFF
NA	TRBV27	TRBJ2-1	TRBD2	TGTGCCAGCAGTTTACGGCTAGCGGGGGGTTCTCCCTACAATGAGCAGTTCTTC	CASSLRLAGGSPYNEQFF
NA	TRBV11-2	TRBJ1-1	NA	TGTGCCAGCAGCCCTCATGGGGACACTGAAGCTTTCTTT	CASSPHGDTEAFF
once	TRBV7-9	TRBJ2-2	TRBD1	TGTGCCAGCAGCTTAAGTCCGGGACAGGTCTTTGCCGGGGAGCTGTTTTTT	CASSLSPGQVFAGELFF
NA	TRBV18	TRBJ1-1	NA	TGTGCCAGCTCACCGGGACAAGAAACTAACACTGAAGCTTTCTTT	CASSPGQETNTEAFF
NA	TRBV11-2	TRBJ2-7	NA	TGTGCCAGCAGCTTAGACCGCTACGAGCAGTACTTC	CASSLDRYEQYF
few	TRBV11-3	TRBJ2-3	TRBD2	TGTGCCAGCAGCTACGGACTAGCGGGGAGGTCAGATACGCAGTATTTT	CASSYGLAGRSDTQYF
NA	TRBV3-1/TRBV3-2	TRBJ2-5	TRBD2	TGTGCCAGCAGCTCCGCGACTAGCGGGGAGACCCAGTACTTC	CASSSATSGETQYF
NA	TRBV5-5	TRBJ2-3	NA	TGTGCCAGCAGCCCAGGGTTGGCAGGGGGGGAAGATACGCAGTATTTT	CASSPGLAGGEDTQYF
NA	TRBV5-6	TRBJ1-2	NA	TGTGCCAGCAGCTTGTGGGGGGGAGATGGCTACACCTTC	CASSLWGGDGYTF
NA	TRBV7-6	TRBJ2-1	NA	TGTGCCAGCAGCCCTTACAATGAGCAGTTCTTC	CASSPYNEQFF
NA	TRBV15	TRBJ1-1	NA	TGTGCCACCAGCGTAGATTTCGGGGTTTCTGAAGCTTTCTTT	CATSVDFGVSEAFF
NA	TRBV5-1	TRBJ2-7	TRBD1	TGCGCCAGCAGCCCGGGACAGGAAACCTACGAGCAGTACTTC	CASSPGQETYEQYF
NA	TRBV27	TRBJ2-2	TRBD1	TGTGCCAGCAGCCTGGACAGGGCCGGCGGGGAGCTGTTTTTT	CASSLDRAGGELFF
NA	TRBV7-6	TRBJ2-2	TRBD2	TGTGCCAGCAGCTTAGGTCCAGCGGGGGGGTCCCACACCGGGGAGCTGTTTTTT	CASSLGPAGGSHTGELFF
NA	TRBV11-2	TRBJ1-2	TRBD1	TGTGCCAGCAGCTTTGGCAGGGGGGGTAACTATGGCTACACCTTC	CASSFGRGGNYGYTF
NA	TRBV7-9	TRBJ2-7	TRBD1	TGTGCCAGCAGCTTACGGACAGGGGGACCTCCCTACGAGCAGTACTTC	CASSLRTGGPPYEQYF
NA	TRBV15	TRBJ2-5	NA	TGTGCCACCAGCAGAGGTTGGGGAGAGACCCAGTACTTC	CATSRGWGETQYF
NA	TRBV7-2	TRBJ2-3	TRBD2	TGTGCCAGCAGCTTGAGGGTAGCGGGGGTCACAGATACGCAGTATTTT	CASSLRVAGVTDTQYF
NA	TRBV18	TRBJ2-3	TRBD2	TGTGCCAGCTCCGCAGCGGGGTCCACAGATACGCAGTATTTT	CASSAAGSTDTQYF
NA	TRBV10-3	TRBJ2-2	TRBD1	TGTGCCAACCGACAGGGAACGGACACCGGGGAGCTGTTTTTT	CANRQGTDTGELFF
NA	TRBV5-1	TRBJ1-6	TRBD1	TGCGCCAGCAGCCCAGGGACAGAGTCGTATTCACCCCTCCACTTT	CASSPGTESYSPLHF
NA	TRBV10-3	TRBJ2-3	NA	TGTGCCATCAGTGAGGGGGGACAACGCACAGATACGCAGTATTTT	CAISEGGQRTDTQYF
NA	TRBV12-3/TRBV12-4	TRBJ1-1	NA	TGTGCCAGCAGTTTCTTGGTGAACACTGAAGCTTTCTTT	CASSFLVNTEAFF
NA	TRBV4-2	TRBJ2-1	TRBD1	TGTGCCAGCAGCCAAGTCTTCCGGGACAGATTGGACAATGAGCAGTTCTTC	CASSQVFRDRLDNEQFF
NA	TRBV28	TRBJ2-2	NA	TGTGCCAGCAGTCAAAGCTTGGAGGTTAGAGGTACCGGGGAGCTGTTTTTT	CASSQSLEVRGTGELFF
NA	TRBV6-5	TRBJ1-2	NA	TGTGCCAGCAGTTACTCCGGGGGCTTCGACTATGGCTACACCTTC	CASSYSGGFDYGYTF
NA	TRBV19	TRBJ2-6	NA	TGTGCCAGTAGTATGGACCGGTTCTCTGGGGCCAACGTCCTGACTTTC	CASSMDRFSGANVLTF
NA	TRBV19	TRBJ1-4	NA	TGTGCCAGTAGTATGGGGGGCCTTGAAAAACTGTTTTTT	CASSMGGLEKLFF
NA	TRBV24-1	TRBJ1-2	NA	TGTGCCACCAGTGTTGCGGGGGTTGGCTACACCTTC	CATSVAGVGYTF
NA	TRBV4-1	TRBJ1-6	TRBD1	TGCGCCAGCAGCCAAGAAACCGGACAGGGTGGGGCACCCCTCCACTTT	CASSQETGQGGAPLHF
NA	TRBV7-8	TRBJ1-5	NA	TGTGCCAGCAGCCCAATGGGGGCGCTTCAGCCCCAGCATTTT	CASSPMGALQPQHF
NA	TRBV18	TRBJ2-3	NA	TGTGCCAGCTCCCAAGACAGAAGCACAGATACGCAGTATTTT	CASSQDRSTDTQYF
NA	TRBV7-9	TRBJ1-5	NA	TGTGCCAGCAGCCGGTCTTCAGGCAATCAGCCCCAGCATTTT	CASSRSSGNQPQHF
NA	TRBV3-1/TRBV3-2	TRBJ2-2	NA	TGTGCCAGCAGCCAAGGAGGGAACACCGGGGAGCTGTTTTTT	CASSQGGNTGELFF
few	TRBV27	TRBJ2-7	NA	TGTGCCAGCAGTTTCGGACAGCCCTACGAGCAGTACTTC	CASSFGQPYEQYF
NA	TRBV19	TRBJ2-1	NA	TGTGCCAGTAGTAAGGGAGCCTCCTGGGATGAGCAGTTCTTC	CASSKGASWDEQFF
NA	TRBV3-1/TRBV3-2	TRBJ1-5	NA	TGTGCCAGCAGCCAACTAAGGAGCAATCAGCCCCAGCATTTT	CASSQLRSNQPQHF
NA	TRBV3-1/TRBV3-2	TRBJ2-1	TRBD1	TGTGCCAGCAGCCAAGATCTCATCGCAGGGGGTGAGCAGTTCTTC	CASSQDLIAGGEQFF
NA	TRBV7-6	TRBJ2-1	NA	TGTGCCAGCAGCTTAATCGGGGACTACAATGAGCAGTTCTTC	CASSLIGDYNEQFF
once	TRBV5-6	TRBJ2-2	NA	TGTGCCAGCAGCTTCCCGACAGGGAACACCGGGGAGCTGTTTTTT	CASSFPTGNTGELFF
once	TRBV5-4	TRBJ2-4	TRBD2	TGTGCCAGCAGCCTTGAAGTGCGGGGGGAACGGAACATTCAGTACTTC	CASSLEVRGERNIQYF
NA	TRBV6-6	TRBJ1-4	NA	TGTGCCAGCAGTCTTAATAAACAGGGTGCAACTAATGAAAAACTGTTTTTT	CASSLNKQGATNEKLFF